The 17 T cell receptor beta chains below come from one sample, sequenced in a study of sequential checkpoint blockade in melanoma. As to treatment: randomized to nivolumab then ipilimumab (arm A) or the reverse (arm B). Clones were sequenced by immunoSEQ multiplex PCR, and TCRdb holds only the in-frame ones, with some missing. The table shows fewer than 4,000 clones, with 20% to 25% occurring only once. The starting material was tumor tissue (inferred from file names), obtained from a patient given nivolumab and ipilimumab in sequence. The receptor set was obtained from a human donor with melanoma.

The chain links TRBV28 to TRBJ2-2; 7 bases match TRBD1. With 3 bases clipped from V and 0 bases from J, the junction kept 7 bases outside the gene matches. Germline V gene sequence: CDR1 MDHEN, CDR2 SYDVKM. This CDR3 is 17 amino acids long. CDR3 in amino acids: CASSFLQGHSNTGELFF. CDR3 bases: TGTGCCAGCAGTTTTTTACAGGGGCATTCGAACACCGGGGAGCTGTTTTTT.

The chain carries TRBV18 and TRBJ2-7; 12 nucleotides agree with TRBD2. The CDR3 covers 19 residues. V trimming: 3 bases; J trimming: 3 bases; junction bases outside the gene matches: 15. Germline V gene sequence: CDR1 KGHSH, CDR2 LQKENI. CDR3 region: CASSPPQGTSGFILYEQYF. As DNA, the CDR3 is TGTGCCAGCTCACCCCCTCAAGGGACTAGCGGGTTTATCCTCTACGAGCAGTACTTC.

The chain couples TRBV19 to TRBJ1-1, with 11 bases aligning to TRBD1. Germline V lookup: CDR1 LNHDA, CDR2 SQIVND (reference sequence). The CDR3 consists of 15 residues. V was clipped by 3 bases and J by 4 bases; unmatched bases: 4. The CDR3 sequence is CASSMRDRGTTEAFF. CDR3 DNA sequence: TGTGCCAGTAGTATGCGGGACAGGGGGACCACTGAAGCTTTCTTT. The whole variable domain, remainder taken from reference TRBV19 and TRBJ1-1, is DGGITQSPKYLFRKEGQNVTLSCEQNLNHDAMYWYRQDPGQGLRLIYYSQIVNDFQKGDIAEGYSVSREKKESFPLTVTSAQKNPTAFYLCASSMRDRGTTEAFFGQGTRLTVV.

The chain combines TRBV18 with TRBJ2-7, with 10 bases fitting TRBD2. V was pared by 2 bases and J by 3 bases, with 4 bases of the junction left unmatched. This CDR3 contains 15 residues. Per the germline V gene, CDR1 is KGHSH and CDR2 is LQKENI. CDR3 amino acids: CASSPTASGSYEQYF. For the CDR3, the DNA is TGTGCCAGCTCACCAACGGCTAGCGGGAGCTACGAGCAGTACTTC. The entire variable domain, with the rest obtained from reference TRBV18 and TRBJ2-7, is as follows: NAGVMQNPRHLVRRRGQEARLRCSPMKGHSHVYWYRQLPEEGLKFMVYLQKENIIDESGMPKERFSAEFPKEGPSILRIQQVVRGDSAAYFCASSPTASGSYEQYFGPGTRLTVT.

V gene TRBV29-1 combines with J gene TRBJ1-5; no firm D call. Trimming removed 4 bases from V and 6 bases from J, with 10 bases in between. This CDR3 has 12 amino acids. Germline V CDR1 and CDR2: SQVTM, ANQGSEA. CDR3 in amino acids: CSVALGVQPQHF. Here the CDR3 DNA reads TGCAGCGTTGCCCTCGGGGTTCAGCCCCAGCATTTT.

This clone was picked up a small number of times. The chain joins TRBV30 to TRBJ1-1; tentatively, D is TRBD1 (5 bases). Germline V gene sequence: CDR1 GTSNPN, CDR2 SVGIG (reference sequence). The CDR3 extends over 15 amino acids. Trimming left V 2 bases short and J 1 base short, with 14 bases between. In DNA form, the CDR3 reads TGTGCCTGGAGTCCTCGCGGGGCTGGGAACACTGAAGCTTTCTTT. This encodes CAWSPRGAGNTEAFF.

This clone has only a few counts. The J gene is TRBJ1-1, the V gene TRBV28, with D maybe TRBD1 (5 bases). Germline-derived CDR1 and CDR2 are MDHEN and SYDVKM. Between the trimmed V and J ends, which lost 7 bases and 5 bases, there was a span of 23 bases. The CDR3 is made up of 16 amino acids. The CDR3 here is CASIHVFGGVRTEAFF. The CDR3 DNA reads as TGTGCCAGCATACACGTGTTCGGGGGGGTGAGGACTGAAGCTTTCTTT.

In this sample, this clone turned up a few times. The V and J genes are TRBV6-8 and TRBJ1-1, with 8 nucleotides matching TRBD1. There are 13 residues in the CDR3. Germline values: CDR1 MNHGY, CDR2 SAAAGT. With V trimmed by 6 bases and J by 3 bases, 3 bases remained unmatched. The CDR3 spells CASSTTGDTEAFF. Here the CDR3 DNA reads TGTGCCAGCAGCACGACAGGGGACACTGAAGCTTTCTTT.

This clone has a handful of counts. V is TRBV14 and J is TRBJ2-7; D is possibly TRBD1 (5 bases). The CDR3 runs to 13 residues. Germline CDR1 is SGHDN and CDR2 is FVKESK. V lost 2 bases to trimming and J lost 3 bases, with 8 bases between them. Here the CDR3 DNA reads TGTGCCAGCAGCCAAATAGACAGCTACGAGCAGTACTTC. Its protein is CASSQIDSYEQYF.

This clone occurred a few times. The chain combines TRBV23-1 with TRBJ2-5, with TRBD1 matching over 7 bases. TRBV23-1 is recorded as an ORF, its role being uncertain. Trimming removed 6 bases from V and 3 bases from J; junction bases left unmatched: 7. This CDR3 comprises 14 residues. DNA of the CDR3: TGCGCCAGCAGCCGCCGGGACAGTAAAGAGACCCAGTACTTC. Amino acids: CASSRRDSKETQYF.

This clone appeared many times. The chain employs TRBV7-6 and TRBJ2-7; 16 bases line up with TRBD2. The CDR3 runs 20 residues. Looked up from germline, CDR1 is SGHVS and CDR2 is FNYEAQ. The V gene end was trimmed by 3 bases and the J gene end by 1 base; junction bases not matched to a gene: 12. The CDR3 coding sequence is TGTGCCAGCAGCTTCAGACCGGGACTAGCGGGAGGGTTTGCGTCCTACGAGCAGTACTTC. This sequence encodes CASSFRPGLAGGFASYEQYF.

This clone turned up a few times. This sequence joins TRBV6-8 and TRBJ1-1; 7 bases are a match to TRBD1. The CDR3 totals 14 residues. In germline, CDR1 is MNHGY, CDR2 SAAAGT. Trimming at V came to 9 bases and at J to 6 bases, leaving 13 bases not matched to a gene. The CDR3 loop is CASSADRVLSEAFF. CDR3 in DNA: TGTGCCAGTTCGGCCGACAGGGTTCTGTCTGAAGCTTTCTTT.

The genes are TRBV19 and TRBJ2-3; D gene uncertain. The V gene lost 6 bases and the J gene lost 3 bases, with 13 bases spanning the gap. From germline, CDR1 is LNHDA and CDR2 SQIVND (reference sequence). This CDR3 has 14 residues. CDR3 sequence (DNA): TGTGCCAGTAGCCCAAGGACGGTTACAGATACGCAGTATTTT. This gives the protein CASSPRTVTDTQYF.

In its sample, this clone ranks as medium-sized (0.01 to 0.1%). This sequence joins TRBV9 and TRBJ2-1, with D possibly being TRBD2 (5 bases). Germline assignment: CDR1 SGDLS and CDR2 YYNGEE. This CDR3 is 13 amino acids long. V lost 3 bases and J lost 8, with 12 bases in between. The CDR3 loop reads CASSAGSLDEQFF. The CDR3 DNA is TGTGCCAGCAGCGCGGGAAGTTTGGATGAGCAGTTCTTC.

This clone was seen only a few times. The rearrangement uses TRBV28 and TRBJ2-2, with 9 bases aligning to TRBD2. The germline CDR1 and CDR2 sequences are MDHEN and SYDVKM. The CDR3 has 15 amino acids. With 8 bases clipped from V and 7 bases from J, the junction kept 11 bases outside the gene matches. For the CDR3, the DNA is TGTGCCAGCTCGGGCGGGAGGGCCTTTCACGGGGAGCTGTTTTTT. Residues: CASSGGRAFHGELFF. The full variable domain, with the rest looked up from reference TRBV28 and TRBJ2-2, is DVKVTQSSRYLVKRTGEKVFLECVQDMDHENMFWYRQDPGLGLRLIYFSYDVKMKEKGDIPEGYSVSREKKERFSLILESASTNQTSMYLCASSGGRAFHGELFFGEGSRLTVL.

This clone has a handful of counts. The rearrangement links TRBV18 to TRBJ1-1; 8 bases agree with TRBD1. The length of the CDR3 is 15 residues. Germline values: CDR1 KGHSH, CDR2 LQKENI. J was trimmed by 3 bases and V by 3 bases; bases with no gene match: 6. The CDR3 coding sequence is TGTGCCAGCTCACCTGGACAGGGCGTTTACACTGAAGCTTTCTTT. Its translation is CASSPGQGVYTEAFF.

In this sample, this clone turned up a few times. The chain carries TRBV12-5 and TRBJ1-1; D is possibly TRBD1 (5 bases). Per germline, CDR1 LGHNT and CDR2 FRNRAP. The CDR3 covers 13 residues. In DNA form, the CDR3 reads TGTGCCACGTGGGACGGAGAGAACACTGAAGCTTTCTTT. Translation gives CATWDGENTEAFF.